The 27 T cell receptor beta chains below come from one sample, sequenced in a study of blood T cell repertoires in COVID-19. Generated by immunoSEQ multiplex PCR, the TCRdb table keeps only in-frame clones and is missing some. The table lists fewer than 200,000 clones, roughly 81% of them singletons, with more than 7.5% in the top ten. Sequencing was carried out using peripheral blood. These receptors came from a man aged 40-50 years who had recovered from COVID-19.

The chain recombines TRBV6-4 with TRBJ2-1, with 7 bases that match TRBD2. V was pared by 3 bases and J by 5 bases, with 7 bases of the junction left unmatched. Looked up from germline, CDR1 is MRHNA and CDR2 is SNTAGT. This CDR3 is 15 amino acids long. CDR3 in DNA: TGTGCCAGCAGTGAGGTCGGAGCGGGACACAATGAGCAGTTCTTC. Protein: CASSEVGAGHNEQFF.

The chain uses TRBV5-1 and TRBJ2-5; D is perhaps TRBD1 (6 bases). The CDR3 runs 14 residues. Trimming took 4 bases from V and 5 from J, leaving 15 bases between them. The germline CDR1 and CDR2 sequences are SGHRS and YFSETQ. The CDR3 loop is CASSPGQKDETQYF. The CDR3 DNA is TGCGCCAGCAGCCCGGGACAAAAAGACGAGACCCAGTACTTC.

This chain joins TRBV12-5 and TRBJ2-3; 11 bases are a match to TRBD1. The germline CDR1 and CDR2 sequences are LGHNT and FRNRAP. The ends lost 6 bases at V and 4 bases at J; junction bases unmatched: 6. The CDR3 runs 15 residues. The CDR3 DNA is TGTGCTAGTGGGTACGGACAGGGGGCCGCAGATACGCAGTATTTT. Translated, it gives CASGYGQGAADTQYF. Based on the CDR3 plus reference TRBV12-5 and TRBJ2-3, the full variable domain is DARVTQTPRHKVTEMGQEVTMRCQPILGHNTVFWYRQTMMQGLELLAYFRNRAPLDDSGMPKDRFSAEMPDATLATLKIQPSEPRDSAVYFCASGYGQGAADTQYFGPGTRLTVL.

V is TRBV10-3 and J is TRBJ1-4, with TRBD1 matching over 8 bases. Germline V gives CDR1 ENHRY, CDR2 SYGVKD. The CDR3 extends over 15 amino acids. J gave up 1 base and V 2 bases, and 0 bases lay outside the gene matches. This CDR3 is CAISETGGTNEKLFF. In nucleotides, the CDR3 is TGTGCCATCAGTGAGACAGGGGGAACTAATGAAAAACTGTTTTTT.

About this clone: The junction departs from the called germline gene at one end, perhaps through a read error. V and J are TRBV7-7 and TRBJ2-7, with D maybe TRBD2 (6 bases). The CDR3 runs 14 residues. Germline V gene data show CDR1 as SSHAT and CDR2 as FNYEAQ (reference sequence). DNA for the CDR3: TGTGCTAGCAGCTTCGGGGGAGCTGAATACGAGCAGTACTTC. Its translation: CASSFGGAEYEQYF.

The chain couples TRBV20-1 to TRBJ1-2; D uncertain. Germline assignment: CDR1 DFQATT and CDR2 SNEGSKA (reference sequence). Trimming stripped 3 bases from V and 3 bases from J, with 8 bases between. This CDR3 is 12 amino acids long. The chain's CDR3 is CSASGPDYGYTF. The CDR3 bases are TGCAGTGCTAGTGGTCCCGACTATGGCTACACCTTC.

The rearrangement links TRBV9 to TRBJ1-1; 7 bases are a match to TRBD1. CDR1 is SGDLS and CDR2 is YYNGEE in the germline V gene. The CDR3 runs to 14 residues. V gave up 3 bases and J gave up 0 bases; unmatched junction bases: 2. CDR3 loop: CASSADRLNTEAFF. CDR3 sequence (DNA): TGTGCCAGCAGCGCGGACAGGCTGAACACTGAAGCTTTCTTT. The variable domain in full, completed from reference TRBV9 and TRBJ1-1, reads DSGVTQTPKHLITATGQRVTLRCSPRSGDLSVYWYQQSLDQGLQFLIQYYNGEERAKGNILERFSAQQFPDLHSELNLSSLELGDSALYFCASSADRLNTEAFFGQGTRLTVV.

The V and J genes are TRBV9 and TRBJ2-7; 8 bases line up with TRBD1. V trimming: 0 bases; J trimming: 1 base; junction bases outside the gene matches: 3. The CDR3 spans 15 residues. The germline gives CDR1 SGDLS, CDR2 YYNGEE. The CDR3 is CASSVGTGPSYEQYF. CDR3 in DNA: TGTGCCAGCAGCGTAGGGACAGGGCCATCCTACGAGCAGTACTTC.

This rearrangement joins TRBV9 to TRBJ2-5; 10 positions match TRBD2. J lost 1 base, V lost 0 bases, and 3 bases had no gene match. The CDR3 runs to 16 residues. Germline V CDR1 and CDR2: SGDLS, YYNGEE. The CDR3 DNA reads TGTGCCAGCAGCGTAGAAGCGGGGGGGCTCCAAGAGACCCAGTACTTC. Amino acid sequence: CASSVEAGGLQETQYF.

This chain connects TRBV30 to TRBJ1-5; no definite D call. CDR1 is GTSNPN, CDR2 SVGIG, per germline (reference sequence). This CDR3 is built from 18 residues. Between the trimmed V and J ends, which lost 0 bases and 0 bases, there was a span of 18 bases. The CDR3 loop is CAWSVRISAGLSNQPQHF. CDR3 sequence (DNA): TGTGCCTGGAGTGTACGGATTTCGGCAGGCCTTAGCAATCAGCCCCAGCATTTT.

This sequence joins TRBV5-4 and TRBJ2-3, with 8 bases aligning to TRBD2. Trimming took 4 bases from V and 4 from J; bases not matched to a gene: 5. The V gene's germline CDR1 is SGHNT and CDR2 YYREEE (reference sequence). The CDR3 length is 14 residues. The CDR3 is CASSVGLAPDTQYF. In nucleotides, the CDR3 is TGTGCCAGCAGCGTCGGACTAGCCCCAGATACGCAGTATTTT.

The genes are TRBV5-1 and TRBJ2-3; the match to TRBD2 covers 7 bases. CDR3 length equals 17 residues. Germline loops: CDR1 SGHRS, CDR2 YFSETQ. The J segment lost 2 bases and the V segment lost 3 bases, leaving 12 bases of the junction unmatched. The CDR3 bases are TGCGCCAGCAGCTCACCTCCGGGACTACCAAACACAGATACGCAGTATTTT. Protein product: CASSSPPGLPNTDTQYF.

The rearrangement uses TRBV27 and TRBJ2-7, with 7 nucleotides matching TRBD1. The length of the CDR3 is 12 residues. Looked up from germline, CDR1 is MNHEY and CDR2 is SMNVEV (reference sequence). J lost 6 bases, V lost 8 bases, and 7 bases had no gene match. The CDR3 coding sequence is TGTGCCAGCGGAGTTACAGGGGTCGAGCAGTACTTC. This encodes CASGVTGVEQYF.

The J gene is TRBJ2-6, the V gene TRBV7-9; TRBD1 might be the D (5 bases). This CDR3 spans 14 amino acids. Trimming took off 7 bases at V and 3 bases at J, with 10 bases between the two ends. CDR1 and CDR2 from the germline V gene are SEHNR and FQNEAQ (reference sequence). DNA for the CDR3: TGTGCCAGCATACAGGCTCTTGGGGCCAACGTCCTGACTTTC. It is translated as CASIQALGANVLTF. Drawing the rest from reference TRBV7-9 and TRBJ2-6, the complete variable domain is DTGVSQNPRHKITKRGQNVTFRCDPISEHNRLYWYRQTLGQGPEFLTYFQNEAQLEKSRLLSDRFSAERPKGSFSTLEIQRTEQGDSAMYLCASIQALGANVLTFGAGSRLTVL.

This rearrangement joins TRBV13 to TRBJ1-6; no definite D call. Germline assignment: CDR1 PRHDT and CDR2 FYEKMQ (reference sequence). V was cut by 5 bases and J by 7 bases, with 15 bases left in between. This CDR3 is 15 amino acids long. The CDR3: CASSQYGVMNSPLHF. The CDR3 DNA reads as TGTGCCAGCAGCCAGTACGGGGTCATGAATTCACCCCTCCACTTT.

This clone is a singleton in its sample. This chain uses TRBV6-5 with TRBJ1-3; 7 nucleotides match TRBD1. Germline CDR1 MNHEY, CDR2 SVGAGI. The J segment lost 3 bases and the V segment lost 5 bases, leaving 7 bases of the junction unmatched. CDR3 length equals 15 residues. CDR3 protein: CASSPGTAVGNTIYF. DNA of the CDR3: TGTGCCAGCAGTCCCGGGACAGCCGTTGGAAACACCATATATTTT.

This rearrangement joins TRBV6-1 to TRBJ2-7; the match to TRBD1 covers 9 bases. CDR1 MNHNS and CDR2 SASEGT come from the germline V gene. The CDR3 consists of 15 residues. After removal of 2 bases from V and 3 bases from J, the junction contained 5 bases not matched to a gene. The CDR3 reads CASSERGQGGYEQYF. Here the CDR3 DNA reads TGTGCCAGCAGTGAAAGGGGACAGGGAGGCTACGAGCAGTACTTC.

The chain carries TRBV10-3 and TRBJ1-6; 7 bases agree with TRBD1. V trimming: 9 bases; J trimming: 10 bases; junction bases outside the gene matches: 9. Per the germline V gene, CDR1 is ENHRY and CDR2 is SYGVKD. The CDR3 has 13 amino acids. The CDR3 DNA is TGTGCCATAAGCCCAGGGACAGAATCACCCCTCCACTTT. Its protein product is CAISPGTESPLHF.

The V call is TRBV6-5, the J call TRBJ2-5; unclear D gene. The CDR3 contains 13 residues. V was shortened by 6 bases and J by 5 bases, with 13 bases between the two germline ends. The germline V gene has CDR1 MNHEY and CDR2 SVGAGI. This CDR3 is CASSTITRETQYF. Here the CDR3 DNA reads TGTGCCAGCAGCACTATCACCCGCGAGACCCAGTACTTC.

This sequence joins TRBV6-2 or TRBV6-3 and TRBJ2-7; 12 bases line up with TRBD1. Germline assignment: CDR1 MNHEY and CDR2 SVGEGT. The CDR3 spans 14 residues. Losses at the gene ends were 3 bases for V and 8 bases for J; bases not matched to a gene: 5. The DNA for the CDR3 is TGTGCCAGCAGTTATGGGACAGGGGGCGCCCAGCAGTACTTC. It is translated as CASSYGTGGAQQYF.

The chain is built from TRBV28 and TRBJ2-5, with 7 bases that match TRBD1. CDR3 length equals 18 residues. The V gene's germline CDR1 is MDHEN and CDR2 SYDVKM. V gave up 5 bases and J gave up 5 bases; unmatched junction bases: 20. The CDR3 reads CASSLTPRQGLLRETQYF. CDR3 DNA sequence: TGTGCCAGCAGTCTAACCCCCCGACAGGGTTTGCTTAGGGAGACCCAGTACTTC.

This rearrangement joins TRBV3-1 (or the pseudogene TRBV3-2) to TRBJ2-1, with D hard to call. Between the trimmed V and J ends, which lost 2 bases and 9 bases, there was a span of 11 bases. Germline CDR1 LGHDT, CDR2 YNNKEL (reference sequence). This CDR3 spans 13 amino acids. This CDR3 reads CASSQFRGGEQFF. CDR3 in DNA: TGTGCCAGCAGCCAATTTCGAGGCGGTGAGCAGTTCTTC.

This clone was observed a single time. The chain joins TRBV9 to TRBJ2-6; 7 nucleotides match TRBD1. V trimming: 5 bases; J trimming: 2 bases; junction bases outside the gene matches: 4. The CDR3 contains 15 residues. Germline V lookup: CDR1 SGDLS, CDR2 YYNGEE. CDR3 nucleotide sequence: TGTGCCAGCAGAAGGGGGCGGGCTGGGGCCAACGTCCTGACTTTC. Amino acid sequence: CASRRGRAGANVLTF.

The chain joins TRBV7-2 to TRBJ2-3; 10 positions agree with TRBD2. Germline CDR1 reads SGHTA; CDR2 reads FQGNSA. The ends lost 4 bases at V and 0 bases at J; junction bases unmatched: 7. CDR3 length equals 17 residues. In nucleotides, the CDR3 is TGTGCCAGCAGCTCGACGGCACTAGCGGGAAGCACAGATACGCAGTATTTT. Translation gives CASSSTALAGSTDTQYF. Supplemented by reference TRBV7-2 and TRBJ2-3, the full variable domain reads GAGVSQSPSNKVTEKGKDVELRCDPISGHTALYWYRQSLGQGLEFLIYFQGNSAPDKSGLPSDRFSAERTGGSVSTLTIQRTQQEDSAVYLCASSSTALAGSTDTQYFGPGTRLTVL.

The chain employs TRBV12-3 or TRBV12-4 and TRBJ1-2; TRBD1 might be the D (6 bases). The CDR3 length is 13 residues. V gave up 3 bases and J gave up 2 bases, with 7 bases separating them. The CDR3 region has the DNA TGTGCCAGCAGTTTCAGGGGAAACTATGGCTACACCTTC. It is translated as CASSFRGNYGYTF.

The chain uses TRBV7-2 and TRBJ1-3; D not certain. The CDR3 runs to 14 residues. Germline V gene lookup returns CDR1 SGHTA and CDR2 FQGNSA. V gave up 2 bases and J gave up 4 bases, with 9 bases separating them. CDR3 loop: CASSLMAAGNTIYF. The CDR3 DNA reads TGTGCCAGCAGCTTAATGGCGGCCGGAAACACCATATATTTT.

The chain links TRBV5-1 to TRBJ2-7; 7 positions agree with TRBD1. The CDR3 spans 15 residues. V shed 4 bases, J shed 0 bases, and the junction held 7 bases outside the gene matches. The V gene's germline CDR1 is SGHRS and CDR2 YFSETQ. The CDR3 here is CASSVYRGSSYEQYF. The CDR3 DNA is TGCGCCAGCAGCGTATACAGGGGAAGCTCCTACGAGCAGTACTTC. Using reference TRBV5-1 and TRBJ2-7 for the parts outside the CDR3, the full variable domain is KAGVTQTPRYLIKTRGQQVTLSCSPISGHRSVSWYQQTPGQGLQFLFEYFSETQRNKGNFPGRFSGRQFSNSRSEMNVSTLELGDSALYLCASSVYRGSSYEQYFGPGTRLTVT.